These 18 T cell receptor beta chains originate from one sample sequenced in a study of blood T cell repertoires in COVID-19. Profiled with immunoSEQ multiplex PCR; TCRdb holds only in-frame clones, not every one. Of about 75,000 clones in the sample, 88% are singletons; the top ten hold about 21%. Material for sequencing was peripheral blood. These receptor sequences come from a human donor in a cohort sampled during active COVID-19.

This chain connects TRBV7-3 to TRBJ1-1; D ambiguous. The CDR3 is 14 amino acids. Per germline, CDR1 SGHTA and CDR2 FQGTGA. Trimming took 2 bases from V and 1 from J, leaving 8 bases between them. CDR3 sequence reads: CASSLEGRNTEAFF. The DNA for the CDR3 is TGTGCCAGCAGCTTAGAGGGCCGGAACACTGAAGCTTTCTTT.

This sequence joins TRBV3-1 (or the pseudogene TRBV3-2) and TRBJ1-5; D not certain. Germline V gene sequence: CDR1 LGHDT, CDR2 YNNKEL (reference sequence). The CDR3 spans 13 residues. V lost 1 base to trimming and J lost 7 bases, with 8 bases between them. The CDR3 coding sequence is TGTGCCAGCAGCCAAGGAACGAGGCAGCCCCAGCATTTT. Its protein product is CASSQGTRQPQHF.

The V call is TRBV28, the J call TRBJ2-1; D may be TRBD2 (6 bases). CDR1 is MDHEN, CDR2 SYDVKM, per germline. The CDR3 has 14 amino acids. V was clipped by 3 bases and J by 6 bases, with 12 bases between them. The CDR3 DNA reads as TGTGCCAGCAGTTTCCCGGAGGGGAGCAATGAGCAGTTCTTC. This sequence encodes CASSFPEGSNEQFF.

V and J are TRBV10-3 and TRBJ1-1; TRBD1 matches at 9 bases. Germline V CDR1 and CDR2: ENHRY, SYGVKD. The ends lost 10 bases at V and 0 bases at J; junction bases unmatched: 15. CDR3 length: 17 residues. The CDR3 loop reads CATDQGGQGFMNTEAFF. The CDR3 nucleotides read TGTGCCACCGACCAGGGGGGACAGGGCTTCATGAACACTGAAGCTTTCTTT.

V gene TRBV6-6 combines with J gene TRBJ2-1, with unresolved D. The length of the CDR3 is 11 residues. Deletions cut 7 bases from V and 7 bases from J, with 8 bases between. Per germline, CDR1 MNHNY and CDR2 SVGAGI (reference sequence). The CDR3 here is CASIRMNEQFF. As DNA, the CDR3 is TGTGCCAGCATCAGGATGAATGAGCAGTTCTTC.

V usage is TRBV5-1 and J usage is TRBJ1-2; 8 positions agree with TRBD1. The CDR3 runs to 15 residues. Germline V gene sequence: CDR1 SGHRS, CDR2 YFSETQ. The V segment lost 0 bases and the J segment 4 bases; nucleotides outside the gene matches: 5. The CDR3 DNA sequence: TGCGCCAGCAGCTTGGACGGACAGGGATCCTATGGCTACACCTTC. Amino acid sequence: CASSLDGQGSYGYTF.

There are a few counts of this clone. The chain employs TRBV2 and TRBJ2-6; the D gene is possibly TRBD2 (5 bases). The CDR3 is 16 residues long. Germline V lookup: CDR1 SNHLY, CDR2 FYNNEI. The germline V and J ends were trimmed by 5 bases and 0 bases, with 11 bases remaining between them. The CDR3 loop is CASSPRRLSGANVLTF. The CDR3 region has the DNA TGTGCCAGCAGTCCCCGGAGGCTCTCTGGGGCCAACGTCCTGACTTTC. The entire variable domain, with the rest obtained from reference TRBV2 and TRBJ2-6, is as follows: EPEVTQTPSHQVTQMGQEVILRCVPISNHLYFYWYRQILGQKVEFLVSFYNNEISEKSEIFDDQFSVERPDGSNFTLKIRSTKLEDSAMYFCASSPRRLSGANVLTFGAGSRLTVL.

The V gene is TRBV10-2, the J gene TRBJ2-5, with 7 bases lining up with TRBD2. The CDR3 covers 14 residues. Germline lookup yields CDR1 WSHSY and CDR2 SAAADI. V was pared by 3 bases and J by 5 bases, with 6 bases of the junction left unmatched. The CDR3 nucleotides read TGCGCCAGCAGTGACGGACTAGAGCTGGAGACCCAGTACTTC. It encodes CASSDGLELETQYF.

The chain links TRBV2 to TRBJ2-1; 7 nucleotides line up with TRBD2. Germline lookup yields CDR1 SNHLY and CDR2 FYNNEI. This CDR3 is 17 amino acids long. The V segment lost 3 bases and the J segment 4 bases; nucleotides outside the gene matches: 12. For the CDR3, the DNA is TGTGCCAGCAGTGATTTAGCGGGCCTTCCAATTTACAATGAGCAGTTCTTC. Amino acids: CASSDLAGLPIYNEQFF.

The chain couples TRBV19 to TRBJ2-7; the match to TRBD1 covers 12 bases. J was trimmed by 5 bases and V by 4 bases; bases with no gene match: 9. The CDR3 contains 16 residues. Germline V lookup: CDR1 LNHDA, CDR2 SQIVND (reference sequence). The CDR3, as DNA: TGTGCCAGTAGTACACCCAGGGACAGGGGGCGAGACGAGCAGTACTTC. Translation gives CASSTPRDRGRDEQYF.

The gene calls are TRBV10-3 and TRBJ1-1; 7 nucleotides align to TRBD1. CDR3 length: 14 amino acids. The V and J ends lost 4 bases and 2 bases, in that order; junction bases with no gene match: 4. The germline V gene encodes CDR1 ENHRY and CDR2 SYGVKD. In DNA, the CDR3 is TGTGCCATCAGTGCCGACAGGGCCAACACTGAAGCTTTCTTT. It translates to CAISADRANTEAFF.

The rearrangement links TRBV5-1 to TRBJ2-2, with 12 bases identical to TRBD2. Looked up from germline, CDR1 is SGHRS and CDR2 is YFSETQ. V was clipped by 4 bases and J by 6 bases; unmatched bases: 7. CDR3 size: 16 residues. In DNA form, the CDR3 reads TGCGCCAGCAGCCCCGCCGGGACTAGCGGGCCCGGGGAGCTGTTTTTT. The encoded protein is CASSPAGTSGPGELFF.

The CDR3 sequence: CASSLVSRAETQYF. The CDR3 DNA sequence: TGTGCCAGCAGCTTAGTGAGCAGGGCGGAGACCCAGTACTTC. J is TRBJ2-5 and V is TRBV11-2; D may be TRBD1 (5 bases). The CDR3 has 14 residues. Trimming cost V 1 base and J 5 bases, with 11 bases left between them. CDR1 and CDR2 (germline): SGHAT, FQNNGV. Looking up the rest from reference TRBV11-2 and TRBJ2-5 gives the full variable domain: EAGVAQSPRYKIIEKRQSVAFWCNPISGHATLYWYQQILGQGPKLLIQFQNNGVVDDSQLPKDRFSAERLKGVDSTLKIQPAKLEDSAVYLCASSLVSRAETQYFGPGTRLLVL.

The J gene is TRBJ2-2, the V gene TRBV10-3, with D possibly TRBD2 on 6 matching bases. The length of the CDR3 is 17 residues. The germline V and J ends were trimmed by 9 bases and 2 bases, with 22 bases remaining between them. CDR1 is ENHRY and CDR2 is SYGVKD in the germline V gene. The DNA of the CDR3 is TGTGCCATTGCGGGATCGCCACCATTAGAAAACACCGGGGAGCTGTTTTTT. It is translated as CAIAGSPPLENTGELFF.

The chain has TRBV7-2 and TRBJ2-7; 7 bases map to TRBD1. Losses at the gene ends were 1 base for V and 2 bases for J; bases not matched to a gene: 2. The germline gives CDR1 SGHTA, CDR2 FQGNSA. The CDR3 sequence is 14 residues long. The CDR3 spells CASSLGTGPYEQYF. CDR3 nucleotide sequence: TGTGCCAGCAGCTTAGGGACAGGACCCTACGAGCAGTACTTC.

CDR3: CASSPPNGRNTGELFF. CDR3 DNA: TGTGCCAGCAGCCCCCCAAACGGGAGGAACACCGGGGAGCTGTTTTTT. The chain links TRBV7-2 to TRBJ2-2; maybe TRBD2 (6 bases). V lost 5 bases and J lost 1, with 14 bases in between. This CDR3 has 16 amino acids. Germline V CDR1 and CDR2: SGHTA, FQGNSA.

This chain uses TRBV7-9 with TRBJ1-4; TRBD1 might be the D (6 bases). Germline lookup yields CDR1 SEHNR and CDR2 FQNEAQ (reference sequence). The CDR3 contains 13 residues. Between the trimmed V and J ends, which lost 5 bases and 8 bases, there was a span of 12 bases. This chain's CDR3 is CASSPGRGEKLFF. The CDR3 bases are TGTGCCAGCAGCCCGGGAAGGGGGGAAAAACTGTTTTTT.

The V and J genes are TRBV5-1 and TRBJ2-2; 14 bases are a match to TRBD2. The CDR3 is 16 residues long. Trimming took 4 bases from V and 4 from J; bases not matched to a gene: 3. Per the germline V gene, CDR1 is SGHRS and CDR2 is YFSETQ. CDR3 in amino acids: CASSPGLAGATGELFF. The CDR3 coding sequence is TGCGCCAGCAGCCCGGGACTAGCGGGAGCCACCGGGGAGCTGTTTTTT. Looking up the rest from reference TRBV5-1 and TRBJ2-2 gives the full variable domain: KAGVTQTPRYLIKTRGQQVTLSCSPISGHRSVSWYQQTPGQGLQFLFEYFSETQRNKGNFPGRFSGRQFSNSRSEMNVSTLELGDSALYLCASSPGLAGATGELFFGEGSRLTVL.